The 29 T cell receptor beta chains below were found in one sample sequenced in a study of technical replicates of blood from a handful of donors. Assay: immunoSEQ multiplex PCR; the TCRdb copy retains only in-frame clones and omits some. The table includes just over 95,000 clones, approximately 94% detected once. The sequenced material came from T cells isolated from PBMCs. Source of these receptors: a human donor in good health.

The J gene is TRBJ1-2, the V gene TRBV28; a weak D match, TRBD1 (6 bases). Germline V lookup: CDR1 MDHEN, CDR2 SYDVKM. The germline V and J ends were trimmed by 2 bases and 8 bases, with 9 bases remaining between them. CDR3 length equals 12 residues. The CDR3 nucleotides read TGTGCCAGCAGTTTAGGGGGCAGAGGCTACACCTTC. Translation: CASSLGGRGYTF.

The chain uses TRBV27 and TRBJ2-5; the D gene is possibly TRBD1 (5 bases). V gave up 3 bases and J gave up 1 base, with 9 bases separating them. This CDR3 is 14 amino acids long. Germline V lookup: CDR1 MNHEY, CDR2 SMNVEV (reference sequence). The CDR3 sequence is CASSFRATQETQYF. The CDR3 nucleotides are TGTGCCAGCAGTTTCAGGGCCACCCAAGAGACCCAGTACTTC.

V usage is TRBV15 and J usage is TRBJ1-2, with 7 bases identical to TRBD1. The germline gives CDR1 LNHNV, CDR2 YYDKDF (reference sequence). This CDR3 spans 16 amino acids. With 5 bases clipped from V and 1 base from J, the junction kept 10 bases outside the gene matches. The CDR3 reads CATSGYDRDFNYGYTF. The CDR3 DNA is TGTGCCACCAGCGGATACGACAGGGACTTTAACTATGGCTACACCTTC.

The rearrangement links TRBV27 to TRBJ2-1, with D possibly TRBD2 on 5 matching bases. Germline V gene data show CDR1 as MNHEY and CDR2 as SMNVEV (reference sequence). Between the trimmed V and J ends, which lost 5 bases and 5 bases, there was a span of 22 bases. CDR3 size: 17 residues. The CDR3 is CASSLFPAAHENNEQFF. In DNA, the CDR3 is TGTGCCAGCAGTCTCTTTCCAGCGGCCCATGAAAACAATGAGCAGTTCTTC.

This chain joins TRBV10-1 and TRBJ2-7; the match to TRBD1 covers 10 bases. Germline CDR1 and CDR2: WNHNN and SYGVQD (reference sequence). The CDR3 runs 15 residues. V was clipped by 3 bases and J by 5 bases; unmatched bases: 7. The CDR3 reads CASSDPGTGVDEQYF. The CDR3 bases are TGCGCCAGCAGTGATCCGGGGACAGGGGTTGACGAGCAGTACTTC.

The chain has TRBV5-1 and TRBJ2-1; TRBD2 aligns across 9 bases. CDR1 and CDR2 (germline): SGHRS, YFSETQ. V dropped 3 bases and J dropped 0; count of bases not matched to a gene: 4. The CDR3 runs 16 residues. In DNA, the CDR3 is TGCGCCAGCAGCTCGCAGACTAGCGGCTCCTACAATGAGCAGTTCTTC. The encoded protein is CASSSQTSGSYNEQFF.

This clone was found once. The rearrangement joins TRBV7-3 to TRBJ2-2, with D uncertain. The CDR3 covers 16 residues. Germline assignment: CDR1 SGHTA and CDR2 FQGTGA. V dropped 4 bases and J dropped 0 bases, with 12 bases sitting between them. The CDR3 reads CASSSTLGANTGELFF. The CDR3 DNA follows: TGTGCCAGCAGCTCTACGTTGGGCGCGAACACCGGGGAGCTGTTTTTT.

The chain has TRBV25-1 and TRBJ1-2; 7 nucleotides align to TRBD1. The CDR3 totals 12 residues. V was pared by 5 bases and J by 4 bases, with 1 base of the junction left unmatched. Germline V gene sequence: CDR1 MGHDK, CDR2 SYGVNS. The CDR3 loop reads CASSRQGYGYTF. CDR3 in DNA: TGTGCCAGCAGTAGACAGGGCTATGGCTACACCTTC.

The CDR3 region is CASSLGGGKPQHF. In DNA, the CDR3 is TGTGCCAGCAGCTTAGGGGGAGGGAAGCCCCAGCATTTT. The chain combines TRBV7-9 with TRBJ1-5; D gene uncertain. This CDR3 is built from 13 residues. Trimming cost V 1 base and J 8 bases, with 9 bases left between them. The germline CDR1 and CDR2 sequences are SEHNR and FQNEAQ (reference sequence).

This clone is a singleton in its sample. The V call is TRBV27, the J call TRBJ1-1, with TRBD1 identical over 9 bases. V shed 4 bases, J shed 4 bases, and the junction held 4 bases outside the gene matches. Germline V gene sequence: CDR1 MNHEY, CDR2 SMNVEV (reference sequence). CDR3 length: 14 residues. The CDR3 region is CASSYRGPGTEAFF. The CDR3 DNA follows: TGTGCCAGCAGTTACAGGGGGCCGGGCACTGAAGCTTTCTTT.

The chain uses TRBV21-1 and TRBJ1-5; the D call of TRBD1 is as the table states it, not checked on the DNA. TRBV21-1 is termed a pseudogene. The CDR3 loop spans 16 amino acids. The DNA of the CDR3 is TGTGCCAGCAGCAAAGGTGCCCGGGACAACAATCAGCCCCAGCATTTT. This translates into CASSKGARDNNQPQHF.

The rearrangement links TRBV10-3 to TRBJ1-1; 7 positions match TRBD1. The germline V gene encodes CDR1 ENHRY and CDR2 SYGVKD. Trimming at V came to 3 bases and at J to 1 base, leaving 5 bases not matched to a gene. The CDR3 contains 15 residues. The CDR3 DNA follows: TGTGCCATCAGTGATACCGGGACAGCGAACACTGAAGCTTTCTTT. This encodes CAISDTGTANTEAFF.

This chain uses TRBV9 with TRBJ1-2; tentatively, D is TRBD1 (5 bases). Between the trimmed V and J ends, which lost 0 bases and 4 bases, there was a span of 10 bases. This CDR3 is built from 14 residues. Germline CDR1 is SGDLS and CDR2 is YYNGEE. CDR3 sequence reads: CASSVEPRAYGYTF. Written as DNA, the CDR3 is TGTGCCAGCAGCGTAGAACCCAGGGCCTATGGCTACACCTTC.

The genes are TRBV10-1 and TRBJ2-7; the D gene is possibly TRBD2 (5 bases). The CDR3 runs 14 residues. Trimming removed 2 bases at V and 3 bases at J, with 11 bases between. Germline values: CDR1 WNHNN, CDR2 SYGVQD (reference sequence). The CDR3 protein is CASSEPGRLYEQYF. The CDR3 DNA reads as TGCGCCAGCAGTGAGCCGGGGAGACTCTACGAGCAGTACTTC.

The J gene is TRBJ2-6, the V gene TRBV9, with D hard to call. CDR3 size: 15 residues. V was cut by 4 bases and J by 0 bases, with 8 bases left in between. Germline V CDR1 and CDR2: SGDLS, YYNGEE. CDR3 sequence (DNA): TGTGCCAGCAGCCTGGGCAGCTCTGGGGCCAACGTCCTGACTTTC. Its protein is CASSLGSSGANVLTF.

The CDR3 spells CASSHQTGASSYEQYF. The DNA for the CDR3 is TGCGCCAGCAGCCACCAGACAGGGGCCAGCTCCTACGAGCAGTACTTC. The V and J genes are TRBV4-1 and TRBJ2-7, with 8 bases matching TRBD1. V lost 3 bases, J lost 0 bases, and 7 bases stayed unmatched. Per the germline V gene, CDR1 is MGHRA and CDR2 is YSYEKL. There are 16 residues in the CDR3.

The rearrangement links TRBV4-1 to TRBJ2-7; 7 bases fit TRBD1. CDR1 and CDR2 from the germline V gene are MGHRA and YSYEKL. This CDR3 region has 14 residues. The ends lost 5 bases at V and 3 bases at J; junction bases unmatched: 7. The CDR3 loop is CASSVRDRYYEQYF. The CDR3 DNA sequence: TGCGCCAGCAGCGTCCGGGACAGATACTACGAGCAGTACTTC.

This chain connects TRBV6-6 to TRBJ2-7, with 13 bases lining up with TRBD2. CDR1 MNHNY and CDR2 SVGAGI come from the germline V gene (reference sequence). The CDR3 consists of 15 residues. The junction had 9 bases not matched to a gene; V was cut back by 8 bases and J by 5 bases. The CDR3 coding sequence is TGTGCCAGCGGTGTTGGACTAGCGGGAGCGCACGAGCAGTACTTC. It codes for CASGVGLAGAHEQYF.

V and J are TRBV9 and TRBJ2-3; 7 nucleotides line up with TRBD1. The CDR3 has 17 residues. The germline CDR1 and CDR2 sequences are SGDLS and YYNGEE. Trimming at V came to 1 base and at J to 2 bases, leaving 10 bases not matched to a gene. The CDR3 region is CASSVPRTGSFTDTQYF. The CDR3 DNA reads as TGTGCCAGCAGCGTACCAAGGACAGGCTCATTCACAGATACGCAGTATTTT.

The chain carries TRBV5-4 and TRBJ2-7; D unresolved. From germline, CDR1 is SGHNT and CDR2 YYREEE (reference sequence). There are 13 residues in the CDR3. V was clipped by 4 bases and J by 0 bases, with 8 bases between them. The CDR3 spells CASSRHPSYEQYF. The CDR3 region has the DNA TGTGCCAGCAGCCGACACCCCTCCTACGAGCAGTACTTC.

In nucleotides, the CDR3 is TGTGCCAGCAGCGCGGACAGGGAGCAGTTCTTC. Translation gives CASSADREQFF. V and J are TRBV9 and TRBJ2-1; 7 bases agree with TRBD1. V shed 3 bases and J 10 bases; nucleotides not matched to a gene: 1. Germline V gives CDR1 SGDLS, CDR2 YYNGEE. This CDR3 is built from 11 residues.

The chain uses TRBV30 and TRBJ2-2, with 9 bases that match TRBD1. After removal of 3 bases from V and 5 bases from J, the junction contained 10 bases not matched to a gene. This CDR3 region has 16 residues. The germline V gene has CDR1 GTSNPN and CDR2 SVGIG (reference sequence). CDR3 nucleotide sequence: TGTGCCTGGAGAATCAAACCGGGACAGGGAACCGGGGAGCTGTTTTTT. It codes for CAWRIKPGQGTGELFF.

V gene TRBV7-9 combines with J gene TRBJ2-1, with a possible D match to TRBD1 (6 bases). This CDR3 has 15 residues. The ends were cut back, 5 bases at V and 0 bases at J, with 11 bases in the middle. CDR1 and CDR2 from the germline V gene are SEHNR and FQNEAQ (reference sequence). The DNA for the CDR3 is TGTGCCAGCAGCCGGGACACAAACTCCTACAATGAGCAGTTCTTC. Its protein product is CASSRDTNSYNEQFF.

The chain combines TRBV28 with TRBJ2-3; 15 nucleotides align to TRBD2. Per the germline V gene, CDR1 is MDHEN and CDR2 is SYDVKM. J gave up 5 bases and V 5 bases, and 8 bases lay outside the gene matches. The CDR3 contains 17 residues. The CDR3 reads CASSTWTSGRDGDTQYF. The CDR3 DNA follows: TGTGCCAGCAGTACGTGGACTAGCGGGAGGGATGGAGATACGCAGTATTTT.

This chain uses TRBV7-3 with TRBJ2-5; a possible D gene is TRBD1 (6 bases). Germline V gene data show CDR1 as SGHTA and CDR2 as FQGTGA. Trimming cost V 3 bases and J 3 bases, with 11 bases left between them. The CDR3 runs to 14 residues. The CDR3 coding sequence is TGTGCCAGCAGCTTTGGGGGCGGAAAAGAGACCCAGTACTTC. It yields the protein CASSFGGGKETQYF.

The CDR3 here is CASSPRAGRNQPQHF. CDR3 in DNA: TGTGCCAGCAGCCCCAGGGCGGGGCGAAATCAGCCCCAGCATTTT. The V gene is TRBV9, the J gene TRBJ1-5, with D maybe TRBD1 (5 bases). This CDR3 contains 15 residues. Trimming left V 4 bases short and J 4 bases short, with 15 bases between. Germline values: CDR1 SGDLS, CDR2 YYNGEE. Drawing the rest from reference TRBV9 and TRBJ1-5, the complete variable domain is DSGVTQTPKHLITATGQRVTLRCSPRSGDLSVYWYQQSLDQGLQFLIQYYNGEERAKGNILERFSAQQFPDLHSELNLSSLELGDSALYFCASSPRAGRNQPQHFGDGTRLSIL.

J is TRBJ2-5 and V is TRBV7-2; 7 nucleotides align to TRBD1. This CDR3 has 17 amino acids. V was clipped by 6 bases and J by 5 bases; unmatched bases: 18. The germline V gene encodes CDR1 SGHTA and CDR2 FQGNSA. CDR3 in amino acids: CASSFSLQGRRLETQYF. DNA for the CDR3: TGTGCCAGCAGTTTTTCGTTACAGGGGCGCCGCCTGGAGACCCAGTACTTC.

The chain recombines TRBV6-1 with TRBJ1-4, with unresolved D. V lost 0 bases and J 7 bases, leaving 9 bases between the germline ends. This CDR3 is built from 14 residues. CDR1 and CDR2 (germline): MNHNS, SASEGT. The CDR3, as DNA: TGTGCCAGCAGTGAAGCTCCAGATGGTGAAAAACTGTTTTTT. Translating it yields CASSEAPDGEKLFF.

The rearrangement links TRBV27 to TRBJ1-5; maybe TRBD1 (5 bases). V lost 3 bases to trimming and J lost 2 bases, with 14 bases between them. Germline-derived CDR1 and CDR2 are MNHEY and SMNVEV (reference sequence). The CDR3 length is 16 residues. Here the CDR3 reads CASSLWGERGNQPQHF. In nucleotides, the CDR3 is TGTGCCAGCAGTTTGTGGGGGGAACGGGGCAATCAGCCCCAGCATTTT.